This entry lists 14 T cell receptor beta chains sequenced from one sample in a study of CD8+ T cells in alopecia areata (dated by TCRdb to 2016 to 2018). The library relied on the immunoSEQ multiplex PCR assay. RNA was extracted from all samples and reverse transcribed into cDNA, which served as template for TCR sequencing. TCRdb carries this immuneACCESS record with in-frame sequences only. Its versions omit some clonotypes, under half of them owing to an unresolved V gene in the studies checked, with the rest unexplained. For this sample there are roughly 130,000 clones; roughly 54% appear just once. Under 5% of the sample is in the top ten clones. Explained via the paper, the time point label denotes: baseline before oral tofacitinib. Sequencing was performed on CD4+ T cells sorted from blood, taken at week 0. Receptors originate from a human donor with alopecia areata.

This CDR3 reads CASSDRLAGYSGANVLTF. CDR3 coding DNA: TGTGCCAGTAGTGATAGACTAGCGGGGTACTCTGGGGCCAACGTCCTGACTTTC. The chain has TRBV19 and TRBJ2-6; 11 bases fit TRBD2. Germline CDR1 is LNHDA and CDR2 is SQIVND (reference sequence). J lost 0 bases, V lost 5 bases, and 6 bases had no gene match. The CDR3 spans 18 residues.

This clone was observed a few times. The chain couples TRBV28 to TRBJ1-5; D gene uncertain. Germline V gene data show CDR1 as MDHEN and CDR2 as SYDVKM. This CDR3 is built from 16 residues. Deletions cut 6 bases from V and 2 bases from J, with 17 bases between. DNA for the CDR3: TGTGCCAGCAGGGGGTGGGGAGGTCTAGGCAATCAGCCCCAGCATTTT. Amino acid sequence: CASRGWGGLGNQPQHF.

The rearrangement uses TRBV2 and TRBJ1-1; no definite D call. This CDR3 comprises 15 residues. V dropped 3 bases and J dropped 0 bases, with 11 bases sitting between them. Germline V CDR1 and CDR2: SNHLY, FYNNEI. The chain's CDR3 is CASSEFGDLNTEAFF. DNA of the CDR3: TGTGCCAGCAGTGAGTTTGGGGATTTGAACACTGAAGCTTTCTTT. Filled out from reference TRBV2 and TRBJ1-1, the complete variable domain reads EPEVTQTPSHQVTQMGQEVILRCVPISNHLYFYWYRQILGQKVEFLVSFYNNEISEKSEIFDDQFSVERPDGSNFTLKIRSTKLEDSAMYFCASSEFGDLNTEAFFGQGTRLTVV.

The gene calls are TRBV6-1 and TRBJ1-2; D gene uncertain. CDR1 MNHNS and CDR2 SASEGT come from the germline V gene. Trimming pared 6 bases from V and 2 bases from J, leaving 13 bases between. The CDR3 totals 14 residues. The chain's CDR3 is CASSLGLRNYGYTF. Here the CDR3 DNA reads TGTGCCAGCAGCCTCGGGCTACGGAACTATGGCTACACCTTC.

The V call is TRBV4-1, the J call TRBJ1-4; the match to TRBD1 covers 7 bases. Trimming removed 2 bases from V and 2 bases from J; junction bases left unmatched: 5. This CDR3 spans 16 amino acids. CDR1 is MGHRA, CDR2 YSYEKL, per germline. The CDR3 region is CASSQTRQGTNEKLFF. For the CDR3, the DNA is TGCGCCAGCAGCCAAACGAGACAGGGTACTAATGAAAAACTGTTTTTT.

This clone was seen more than once but under ten times. The chain uses TRBV7-2 and TRBJ2-1; D remains ambiguous. This CDR3 comprises 14 residues. Germline V CDR1 and CDR2: SGHTA, FQGNSA. Trimming took 3 bases from V and 5 from J, leaving 11 bases between them. Here the CDR3 reads CASSFSQTNNEQFF. CDR3 DNA: TGTGCCAGCAGCTTTTCCCAGACCAACAATGAGCAGTTCTTC.

The chain carries TRBV5-1 and TRBJ1-1; TRBD1 matches 7 bases. Trimming took 4 bases from V and 3 from J; bases not matched to a gene: 3. The CDR3 spans 13 residues. Germline assignment: CDR1 SGHRS and CDR2 YFSETQ. The CDR3 sequence is CASSITGDTEAFF. DNA of the CDR3: TGCGCCAGCAGCATAACAGGGGACACTGAAGCTTTCTTT.

This clone was counted between two and nine times. This chain uses TRBV5-6 with TRBJ2-7, with 7 bases lining up with TRBD2. Germline V gene lookup returns CDR1 SGHDT and CDR2 YYEEEE. There are 16 residues in the CDR3. Trimming cost V 1 base and J 1 base; bases outside gene matches: 8. The CDR3, as DNA: TGTGCCAGCAGCTTGCTCCGCGGGAGAAATTCCTACGAGCAGTACTTC. Encoded protein: CASSLLRGRNSYEQYF. Combining the CDR3 with reference TRBV5-6 and TRBJ2-7 gives the whole variable domain DAGVTQSPTHLIKTRGQQVTLRCSPKSGHDTVSWYQQALGQGPQFIFQYYEEEERQRGNFPDRFSGHQFPNYSSELNVNALLLGDSALYLCASSLLRGRNSYEQYFGPGTRLTVT.

This chain connects TRBV2 to TRBJ2-1; possible D gene TRBD2, 5 bases. The CDR3 sequence is 14 residues long. Germline loops: CDR1 SNHLY, CDR2 FYNNEI. V was shortened by 6 bases and J by 8 bases, with 17 bases between the two germline ends. The CDR3 nucleotides are TGTGCCAGCAGCCCCGGTACTAGTTCCGATGAGCAGTTCTTC. Translating it yields CASSPGTSSDEQFF. Full variable domain (outside the CDR3, taken from reference TRBV2 and TRBJ2-1): EPEVTQTPSHQVTQMGQEVILRCVPISNHLYFYWYRQILGQKVEFLVSFYNNEISEKSEIFDDQFSVERPDGSNFTLKIRSTKLEDSAMYFCASSPGTSSDEQFFGPGTRLTVL.

The V call is TRBV30, the J call TRBJ1-4; D not resolved. The CDR3 sequence is 13 residues long. V lost 0 bases, J lost 8 bases, and 10 bases lay in between. CDR1 is GTSNPN, CDR2 SVGIG, per germline (reference sequence). The CDR3 is CAWSVGSTEKLFF. CDR3 sequence (DNA): TGTGCCTGGAGTGTCGGCTCCACGGAAAAACTGTTTTTT. Full variable domain (remainder filled in from reference TRBV30 and TRBJ1-4): SQTIHQWPATLVQPVGSPLSLECTVEGTSNPNLYWYRQAAGRGLQLLFYSVGIGQISSEVPQNLSASRPQDRQFILSSKKLLLSDSGFYLCAWSVGSTEKLFFGSGTQLSVL.

This clone was seen a handful of times. The chain links TRBV5-4 to TRBJ1-4, with D perhaps matching TRBD1 (5 bases). This CDR3 is 14 amino acids long. The germline CDR1 and CDR2 sequences are SGHNT and YYREEE (reference sequence). The germline V and J ends were trimmed by 0 bases and 5 bases, with 8 bases remaining between them. The CDR3 sequence: CASSLGQNNEKLFF. CDR3 nucleotide sequence: TGTGCCAGCAGCTTGGGACAGAACAATGAAAAACTGTTTTTT.

The chain uses TRBV5-4 and TRBJ1-5; possible D gene TRBD1, 5 bases. Germline CDR1 is SGHNT and CDR2 is YYREEE (reference sequence). The CDR3 spans 17 residues. The V end lost 4 bases, the J end lost 1 base, and 18 bases lay between the germline ends. CDR3 amino acids: CASSDLGAGTSNQPQHF. CDR3 DNA sequence: TGTGCCAGCAGCGATCTCGGGGCAGGGACGAGCAATCAGCCCCAGCATTTT.

V is TRBV27 and J is TRBJ2-2; D is perhaps TRBD1 or TRBD2 (5 bases each). V lost 6 bases, J lost 6 bases, and 17 bases lay in between. This CDR3 has 15 amino acids. Germline V gene data show CDR1 as MNHEY and CDR2 as SMNVEV (reference sequence). CDR3 loop: CASRTGTVISGELFF. CDR3 DNA sequence: TGTGCCAGCAGAACCGGGACGGTCATCTCCGGGGAGCTGTTTTTT.

This clone was detected a few times. This chain joins TRBV18 and TRBJ2-1, with 8 bases lining up with TRBD2. Germline V lookup: CDR1 KGHSH, CDR2 LQKENI. The junction had 9 bases not matched to a gene; V was cut back by 4 bases and J by 7 bases. This CDR3 is 15 amino acids long. CDR3 in amino acids: CASSQQRETNNEQFF. The CDR3 DNA reads as TGTGCCAGCTCACAACAGCGGGAGACGAATAATGAGCAGTTCTTC.